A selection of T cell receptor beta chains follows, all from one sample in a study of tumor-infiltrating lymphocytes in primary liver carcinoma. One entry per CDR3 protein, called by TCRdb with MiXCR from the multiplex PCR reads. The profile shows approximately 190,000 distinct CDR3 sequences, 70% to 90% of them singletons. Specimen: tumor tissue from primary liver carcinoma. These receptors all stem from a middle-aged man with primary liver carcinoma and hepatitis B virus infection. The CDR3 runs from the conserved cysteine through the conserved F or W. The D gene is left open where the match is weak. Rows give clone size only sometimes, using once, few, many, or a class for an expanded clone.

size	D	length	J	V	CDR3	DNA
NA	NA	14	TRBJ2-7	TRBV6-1	CASSRGASTHEQYF	TGTGCCAGCAGCCGCGGGGCTAGCACCCACGAGCAGTACTTC
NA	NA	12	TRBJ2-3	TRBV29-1	CSIVMDTDTQYF	TGCAGCATTGTGATGGACACAGATACGCAGTATTTT
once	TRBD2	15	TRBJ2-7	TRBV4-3	CASSPDRAGGYEPYF	TGCGCCAGCAGCCCCGATCGAGCGGGAGGCTACGAACCGTACTTT
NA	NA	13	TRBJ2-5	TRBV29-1	CSAQMSGPMAQYF	TGCAGCGCCCAGATGAGCGGACCCATGGCCCAGTACTTC
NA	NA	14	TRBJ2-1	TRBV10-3	CAIRPGPGIDEQFF	TGTGCCATCAGACCGGGCCCAGGGATCGATGAGCAGTTCTTC
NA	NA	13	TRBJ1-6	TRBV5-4	CASHQGNNSPFHF	TGTGCCAGCCATCAGGGCAATAATTCACCCTTCCACTTT
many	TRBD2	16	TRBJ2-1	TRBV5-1	CASSLVAGGSYNEQFF	TGCGCCAGCAGCTTGGTAGCGGGTGGGTCCTACAATGAGCAGTTCTTC
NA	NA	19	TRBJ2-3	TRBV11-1	CASNSGGSSVGARTDTRYF	TGTGCCAGCAACTCTGGTGGAAGCTCTGTTGGAGCCCGCACAGATACGCGGTATTTT
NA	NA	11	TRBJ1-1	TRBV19	CASSMRPEAFF	TGTGCCAGTAGTATGAGACCTGAAGCTTTCTTT
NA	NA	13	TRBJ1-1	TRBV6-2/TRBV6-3	CARRLTENTEAVF	TGTGCCAGGCGACTGACAGAAAACACTGAAGCTGTCTTT
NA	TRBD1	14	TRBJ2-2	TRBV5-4	CASRTGANTWELFF	TGTGCCAGCAGGACAGGGGCGAACACCTGGGAGCTGTTTTTT
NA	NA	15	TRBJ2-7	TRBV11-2	CVSSLTAREFYEQYF	TGTGTCAGCAGCTTAACGGCCAGAGAGTTTTACGAGCAGTACTTC
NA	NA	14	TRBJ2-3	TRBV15	CATSLLRGGDTQYF	TGTGCCACCAGCCTTCTACGAGGAGGAGATACGCAGTATTTT
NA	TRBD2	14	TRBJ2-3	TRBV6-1	CASSEGGSSDTHYF	TGTGCCAGTAGTGAAGGCGGGAGCTCAGACACGCACTATTTT
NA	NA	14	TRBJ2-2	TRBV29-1	CSVGRGPNTRELFF	TGCAGCGTTGGGAGAGGGCCAAACACCCGGGAGCTGTTTTTT
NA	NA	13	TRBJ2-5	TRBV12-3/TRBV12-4	CASSRSGTETHYF	TGTGCCAGTAGCCGAAGCGGGACAGAGACACACTACTTC
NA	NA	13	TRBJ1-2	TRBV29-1	CSVVVGVSCGYTF	TGCAGCGTTGTAGTAGGGGTGAGCTGTGGCTACACCTTC
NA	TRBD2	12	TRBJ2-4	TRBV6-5	CAITSGEDIQYF	TGTGCCATCACTAGCGGAGAGGACATTCAGTACTTC
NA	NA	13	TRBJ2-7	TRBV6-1	CANSETYDIGQYF	TGTGCCAACAGTGAAACTTACGACATCGGGCAGTACTTC
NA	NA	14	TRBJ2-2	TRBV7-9	CARGGRTNTRELFF	TGTGCCAGAGGAGGGCGGACGAACACCAGGGAGCTGTTTTTT
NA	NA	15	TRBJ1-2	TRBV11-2	CASSTSAGLNPGYTF	TGTGCCAGCAGCACGTCGGCAGGGTTGAATCCTGGCTACACGTTC
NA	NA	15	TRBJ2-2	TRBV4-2	CASSQTRSTTGELFF	TGTGCCAGCAGCCAAACCCGGAGCACAACCGGAGAGCTGTTTTTT
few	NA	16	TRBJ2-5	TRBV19	CASSIGSQTLPETQYF	TGTGCCAGTAGTATTGGTAGTCAGACCCTCCCCGAGACCCAGTACTTC
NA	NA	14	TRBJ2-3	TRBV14	CASSHIGDIDTQYF	TGTGCCAGCAGCCACATAGGGGATATAGATACGCAGTATTTT
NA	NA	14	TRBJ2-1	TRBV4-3	CARSQGTNFHEQFF	TGCGCCAGAAGCCAAGGGACCAATTTCCACGAGCAGTTCTTC
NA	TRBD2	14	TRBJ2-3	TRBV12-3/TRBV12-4	CASSPGTKPDMQYF	TGTGCAAGCAGTCCCGGGACTAAGCCAGATATGCAGTATTTT
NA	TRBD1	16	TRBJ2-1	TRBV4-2	CANSQRTGSGVNEQFF	TGTGCCAACAGCCAACGGACAGGGTCAGGTGTCAATGAGCAGTTCTTC
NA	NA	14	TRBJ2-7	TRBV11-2	CASSLDWVAYQQYF	TGTGCCAGCAGCTTAGATTGGGTTGCCTACCAGCAGTATTTC
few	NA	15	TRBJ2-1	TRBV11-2	CASSFSRPLDNEQFF	TGTGCCAGTAGCTTTAGCAGGCCACTCGACAATGAGCAATTCTTC
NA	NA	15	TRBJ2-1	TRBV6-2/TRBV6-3	CASTLSSLVGDEQFF	TGTGCCAGCACTTTGAGTAGCCTAGTGGGGGATGAGCAGTTCTTC
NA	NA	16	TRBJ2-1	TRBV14	CASSPSDDFGNIEQFF	TGTGCCAGCAGCCCCTCGGACGATTTCGGTAATATTGAGCAGTTCTTC
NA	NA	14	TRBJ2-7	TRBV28	CASTLGGGQYEEYF	TGTGCTAGCACTCTCGGAGGGGGGCAATATGAGGAGTACTTC
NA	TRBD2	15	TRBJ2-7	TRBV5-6	CASIWPGTRDYDQYF	TGTGCCAGCATCTGGCCCGGGACTAGGGACTACGACCAGTACTTC
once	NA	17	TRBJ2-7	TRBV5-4	CASSGGPGAEITYEQYF	TGTGCCAGCAGCGGGGGGCCGGGAGCAGAAATCACCTACGAGCAGTACTTC
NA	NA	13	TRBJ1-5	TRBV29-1	CSAVGGAIQSQHF	TGCAGCGCCGTAGGGGGTGCCATTCAGTCCCAGCATTTT